A single sample gave rise to the 16 T cell receptor beta chains below, sequenced in a study of cytomegalovirus exposure and HLA in healthy donors (dated by TCRdb to 2016 to 2017). Library preparation used the immunoSEQ multiplex PCR assay. For the multiplex PCR, a mixture combining 60 forward primers for TCR Vbeta segments and 13 reverse primers for TCR Jbeta segments was used. TCRdb obtained this table from immuneACCESS and retained in-frame rearrangements with V and J assigned. These tables miss some clones; where compared with another copy, unresolved V genes account for less than half of the shortfall, and the remainder is unexplained. The table for this sample shows 55,000 or so clones. The biggest ten clones account for more than 9% of the sample. The specimen sequenced was PBMCs. The source is a woman aged 25 to 39 in good health and CMV-seropositive.

This chain links TRBV9 with TRBJ2-2; TRBD1 aligns across 8 bases. V lost 8 bases to trimming and J lost 1 base; unmatched junction nucleotides: 4. The CDR3 extends over 14 amino acids. Germline V gene sequence: CDR1 SGDLS, CDR2 YYNGEE. The DNA for the CDR3 is TGTGCCAGTGCTGGACAGGGGAACACCGGGGAGCTGTTTTTT. Its translation: CASAGQGNTGELFF.

This chain connects TRBV14 to TRBJ2-2; maybe TRBD2 (6 bases). V lost 1 base, J lost 5 bases, and 11 bases lay in between. The CDR3 totals 15 residues. The V gene's germline CDR1 is SGHDN and CDR2 FVKESK. The CDR3 region is CASSQARAGTGELFF. The CDR3, as DNA: TGTGCCAGCAGCCAAGCGCGGGCGGGGACCGGGGAGCTGTTTTTT.

The chain couples TRBV19 to TRBJ1-6; D is possibly TRBD1 (6 bases). Trimming cost V 7 bases and J 7 bases, with 17 bases left between them. CDR1 LNHDA and CDR2 SQIVND come from the germline V gene (reference sequence). The CDR3 contains 15 residues. CDR3 sequence reads: CASTFPGDQNSPLHF. CDR3 nucleotide sequence: TGTGCCAGTACCTTTCCAGGGGACCAAAATTCACCCCTCCACTTT.

V gene TRBV28 combines with J gene TRBJ1-4, with 8 bases identical to TRBD1. The trim removed 8 bases at V and 7 bases at J, leaving 9 bases unmatched. Germline V gene data show CDR1 as MDHEN and CDR2 as SYDVKM. CDR3 size: 14 residues. CDR3 sequence: CASYTGGLGEKLFF. CDR3 DNA sequence: TGTGCCAGCTACACAGGGGGGCTTGGTGAAAAACTGTTTTTT.

The chain recombines TRBV6-1 with TRBJ2-2; 7 bases map to TRBD1. This CDR3 spans 13 amino acids. Germline-derived CDR1 and CDR2 are MNHNS and SASEGT. Losses at the gene ends were 4 bases for V and 7 bases for J; bases not matched to a gene: 3. The CDR3 DNA sequence: TGTGCCAGCAGTGGCCAGGGGGTCGGGGAGCTGTTTTTT. Translated, it gives CASSGQGVGELFF.

The chain uses TRBV25-1 and TRBJ2-3; 13 bases match TRBD2. V lost 8 bases to trimming and J lost 14 bases; unmatched junction nucleotides: 7. CDR1 and CDR2 from the germline V gene are MGHDK and SYGVNS. The CDR3 sequence is 12 residues long. DNA for the CDR3: TGTGCCAGCTCACTAGGGACTAGCGGGATGTATTTT. This sequence encodes CASSLGTSGMYF. Supplemented by reference TRBV25-1 and TRBJ2-3, the full variable domain reads EADIYQTPRYLVIGTGKKITLECSQTMGHDKMYWYQQDPGMELHLIHYSYGVNSTEKGDLSSESTVSRIRTEHFPLTLESARPSHTSQYLCASSLGTSGMYFGPGTRLTVL.

As to this clone: The junction does not match germline at one end; this may be a read error. The rearrangement links TRBV30 to TRBJ2-1, with TRBD2 matching 12 bases. CDR1 is GTSNPN, CDR2 SVGIG, per germline (reference sequence). The CDR3 length is 15 residues. CDR3 amino acids: CAGSVPLAGGFEQFF. CDR3 DNA sequence: TGTGCCGGGAGTGTACCACTAGCGGGAGGCTTTGAGCAGTTCTTC.

The chain is built from TRBV12-2 and TRBJ1-4; the table's D call, TRBD1, has no DNA check behind it. TRBV12-2 is labeled a pseudogene. The CDR3 sequence is 15 residues long. CDR3 residues: CASRLATATNEKLFF. The CDR3 region has the DNA TGTGCAAGTCGCTTAGCGACAGCAACTAATGAAAAACTGTTTTTT.

The chain links TRBV5-4 to TRBJ2-7, with 9 positions matching TRBD2. With 3 bases clipped from V and 2 bases from J, the junction kept 3 bases outside the gene matches. This CDR3 has 14 amino acids. Germline V gene data show CDR1 as SGHNT and CDR2 as YYREEE (reference sequence). The CDR3 is CASSWGLAPYEQYF. For the CDR3, the DNA is TGTGCCAGCAGCTGGGGACTAGCCCCCTACGAGCAGTACTTC. The full variable domain, its missing parts supplied by reference TRBV5-4 and TRBJ2-7, is ETGVTQSPTHLIKTRGQQVTLRCSSQSGHNTVSWYQQALGQGPQFIFQYYREEENGRGNFPPRFSGLQFPNYSSELNVNALELDDSALYLCASSWGLAPYEQYFGPGTRLTVT.

The chain couples TRBV6-6 to TRBJ2-1; 10 bases match TRBD2. This CDR3 comprises 15 residues. V shed 6 bases and J 8 bases; nucleotides not matched to a gene: 10. CDR1 and CDR2 from the germline V gene are MNHNY and SVGAGI (reference sequence). CDR3 amino acids: CASSTPQREGHEQFF. The CDR3 DNA sequence: TGTGCCAGCAGCACCCCCCAGCGGGAGGGCCATGAGCAGTTCTTC.

CDR3 in DNA: TGCAGCGTTTTTCTCTCTGGGGCCAACGTCCTGACTTTC. This codes for CSVFLSGANVLTF. V and J are TRBV29-1 and TRBJ2-6; D ambiguous. Germline loops: CDR1 SQVTM, CDR2 ANQGSEA. CDR3 length equals 13 residues. V was trimmed by 5 bases and J by 0 bases, leaving 5 bases between them.

The chain is built from TRBV19 and TRBJ2-3, with TRBD1 matching 10 bases. CDR1 and CDR2 from the germline V gene are LNHDA and SQIVND (reference sequence). With V trimmed by 8 bases and J by 3 bases, 5 bases remained unmatched. This CDR3 comprises 14 residues. The CDR3 region has the DNA TGTGCCAGTTCCCGGGACAGGGGTACAGATACGCAGTATTTT. Its translation: CASSRDRGTDTQYF.

The V call is TRBV10-1, the J call TRBJ2-7; D possibly corresponds to TRBD1 (5 bases). Germline-derived CDR1 and CDR2 are WNHNN and SYGVQD (reference sequence). The CDR3 is 10 residues long. With 9 bases removed from V and 10 bases from J, the gap between germline ends came to 13 bases. The CDR3 sequence is CARQANSQYF. As DNA, the CDR3 is TGCGCCAGACAGGCAAATAGTCAGTACTTC.

J is TRBJ2-7 and V is TRBV7-6, with D possibly TRBD2 on 5 matching bases. CDR1 and CDR2 (germline): SGHVS, FNYEAQ. Trimming shortened V by 2 bases and J by 4 bases, and 6 bases separated the two germline ends. The CDR3 spans 12 residues. The CDR3 region is CASSLRGYEQYF. In DNA form, the CDR3 reads TGTGCCAGCAGCTTACGCGGGTACGAGCAGTACTTC.

The chain carries TRBV5-5 and TRBJ2-1; 9 bases align to TRBD2. With 1 base clipped from V and 7 bases from J, the junction kept 6 bases outside the gene matches. Germline V CDR1 and CDR2: SGHKS, YYEKEE (reference sequence). This CDR3 is 15 amino acids long. CDR3 in DNA: TGTGCCAGCAGCTTGAGGGGCGGACTAGCGAATGAGCAGTTCTTC. Its protein is CASSLRGGLANEQFF. Full variable domain (missing parts from reference TRBV5-5 and TRBJ2-1): DAGVTQSPTHLIKTRGQQVTLRCSPISGHKSVSWYQQVLGQGPQFIFQYYEKEERGRGNFPDRFSARQFPNYSSELNVNALLLGDSALYLCASSLRGGLANEQFFGPGTRLTVL.

The chain joins TRBV6-1 to TRBJ2-7, with D maybe TRBD1 (5 bases). This CDR3 region has 14 residues. Per germline, CDR1 MNHNS and CDR2 SASEGT. The ends were cut back, 4 bases at V and 4 bases at J, with 14 bases in the middle. The CDR3 DNA follows: TGTGCCAGCAGTGGGTGGGGCGGAGTTTACGAGCAGTACTTC. This gives the protein CASSGWGGVYEQYF.